This TCR beta chain is drawn from a study of blood T cell repertoires in COVID-19. Background on the study: From T cells, B-cell-depleted T cells, or PBMCs came the material, which was cDNA or gDNA.

Germline CDR1 ENHRY, CDR2 SYGVKD. Trimming took 0 bases from V and 7 from J, leaving 7 bases between them. The CDR3 covers 13 residues. Clinical history as reported by participants underpinned cohort assignment. In Cohort 3, a recovered donor had either two negative PCRs, clearance, or symptom resolution. In the authors' workflow: Scientists estimated how many nucleated cells there were by amplifying reference gene primers. The method was immunoSEQ multiplex PCR; TCRdb's version includes in-frame clones alone and lacks a portion of them. V, J and clone size were drawn from that table, and D and trimming were deduced from the DNA. The data hold 240,000 or so clones, with about 89% observed a single time.

This TCR was recovered from a man in his forties who had recovered from COVID-19. The sequenced material came from PBMCs or T cells enriched from blood (not recorded which). The chain couples TRBV10-3 to TRBJ1-5; D is ambiguous. The CDR3 reads CAISESAGQPQHF. The CDR3 nucleotides read TGTGCCATCAGTGAGTCGGCGGGCCAGCCCCAGCATTTT.